The following is a T cell receptor beta chain sequence with its context. Its antigen remains unidentified. A second PCR, run for roughly 6 to 11 cycles, used a sample-barcoded 5' primer plus a J-beta primer mix. A minimum of 3 million CDR3-containing paired-end reads was obtained for each sample. TCRdb used MiXCR to reprocess the 5' RACE reads, holding one entry per CDR3 protein. The table shows roughly 500,000 distinct CDR3 sequences, with about 26% occurring only once. The data derive from a study of blood T cells in healthy people across ages. Study-level results: Researchers judged that diversity estimates from one million T cells fell short of true values.

The total RNA that was extracted per sample amounted to at least 5.5 micrograms. With V trimmed by 2 bases and J by 2 bases, 5 bases remained unmatched. CDR3 size: 16 residues. Germline CDR1 reads SGHTA; CDR2 reads FQGNSA. The chain employs TRBV7-2 and TRBJ2-3; 9 bases are shared with TRBD2. Sequencing used blood. The sequence was obtained from a woman between 65 and 79 years old in good health. The CDR3 coding sequence is TGTGCCAGCAGCTTACGAAGCGGGGGGCCCACAGATACGCAGTATTTT. Translated: CASSLRSGGPTDTQYF.